This T cell receptor (beta chain) was profiled in a study of beta chain features in type 1 diabetes (dated by TCRdb to the late 2010s). For the wider study: No differences in mean age, gender distribution, total cell number or subset yield were found between patients and healthy donors. A total of over 95,000,000 sorted cells were examined across all samples, and RNA yield correlated strongly with the number of cells per subset. The study compared the TCRB repertoires of sorted circulating CD4+ T cell subsets in recently diagnosed type 1 diabetes patients with those in matched healthy donors. Regulatory and stem cell-like memory subsets were isolated from only 8 patients and about eight healthy donors, whereas naive and central memory subsets came from all 30 or so donors. Broad study findings and their caveats: In all four CD4+ subsets, TCRB CDR3 length was moderately but significantly shorter in type 1 diabetes patients. Naive, central memory and regulatory TCRB repertoires appeared to be more similar among patients than among healthy donors. PCR might favor shorter templates, but patient and control samples were amplified and corrected together, so any skew would affect both groups equally. Patients with type 1 diabetes made fewer insertions and deleted more nucleotides at VDJ recombination sites, implying thymic rearrangement abnormalities. Because cDNA was sequenced instead of genomic DNA, highly expressing activated cells could be over-represented, though the groups showed no difference in activation or CD3 levels. HLA sub-analyses involved small numbers of individuals, so any influence of HLA type on TCRB rearrangement remained unresolved.

A single peripheral blood draw of about 120 mL on average was collected from each donor into heparinised tubes. A BD FACSAria II and a panel including CD45RO, CCR7, CD25, CD127, CD95 and CD27 were used to sort naive, central memory, regulatory and stem cell-like memory CD4+ T cells. Every sorted population had a purity above 95%. PBMCs were isolated right away by Lymphoprep density gradient centrifugation and were stained directly, without culture. To minimize batch effects, samples were stained and sorted in pairs, one healthy donor with one patient per experiment. All of the isolated RNA was reverse transcribed with the High Capacity cDNA Reverse Transcription Kit, so expressed TCRB transcripts were sequenced. Deep immunoSEQ sequencing was performed on naive, central memory and regulatory T cell samples, with an average of around 3.4 million total reads per sample. After sorted cells were lysed in RLT buffer, RNA was extracted with DNase-treated RNeasy Micro or Mini kits, with the choice depending on cell number. To prevent cross-contamination, each cell subset was processed individually, whereas patient and healthy donor samples were processed jointly. Using the immunoSEQ multiplex PCR, TCRB sequences were amplified from cDNA into 87-bp fragments spanning the CDR3 region. Sequencing of the amplicons was done on the Illumina HiSeq platform. Per the authors' processing: Synthetic template baselines were used to correct PCR bias computationally, reads within Hamming distance 2 were collapsed together, and singletons that could not be merged were discarded. Reads were aligned to IMGT to assign V, D and J genes, CDR3 length, and insertions or deletions at six rearrangement sites. Within each subset, clonotype counts were normalized to sorted cell number, after which true diversity and Gini coefficients were computed with the tcR R package. The overlap coefficient, calculated on TCRB nucleotide sequences, was used to measure repertoire sharing. Out-of-frame TCRB sequences from naive cells were analyzed as a proxy for the pre-selection repertoire. TCRdb retrieved this table from immuneACCESS and kept in-frame rearrangements only. Not all clones are present; in checked studies, unresolved V genes account for under half, and no reason is known for the remainder. The V and J calls and clone size come from that table; D and trimming were worked out from the DNA. The sample yields 150,000 to 200,000 clones; around 63% were counted once. The top ten constitute nearly 0.09% of the sample.

With respect to this clone: The antigen this receptor binds is unknown. Per-nucleotide qualities are absent, and no much larger clonotype sits a single base away. This specimen includes other DNA sequences encoding the same CDR3.

The sequenced sample was naive CD4+ T cells from blood. Read against the paper, the sample's cell subset or site label means: true naive CD4+ T cells. This TCR came from a man aged 25 to 40 with type 1 diabetes.

The CDR3 sequence is CASSSSGTDTQYF. The nucleotide sequence reads TGTGCCAGCAGCTCTAGCGGCACAGATACGCAGTATTTT. This sequence uses TRBV7-2 and TRBJ2-3, with a tentative D gene TRBD2 over 6 matching bases. The V end loses 4 bases and the J end loses 1 base, and a stretch of 6 bases separates them. The germline V gene specifies SGHTA as CDR1 and FQGNSA as CDR2. The cysteine opens and the phenylalanine closes a CDR3 of 13 amino acids. The CDR3 DNA has 39 bases and is translated from base 1.